This TCR beta chain was documented in a study of T cell responses to AZD1222 COVID-19 vaccine (dated by TCRdb to 2020 to 2022). About the investigation overall: TCR sequencing was performed for approximately 240 trial participants, of whom 207 were given two doses of AZD1222 and approximately 26 were given two doses of MenACWY control vaccine. Trial participants were enrolled by age into subgroups of 18-55, 56-69 and 70-plus years, and around 140, 26 and 57 TCR-sequenced participants, respectively, were included in these subgroups.

As to this clone: The antigen this receptor binds is unknown. Base qualities are not recorded, but no much larger clone differs from it by a single base.

The CDR3 regions of human TCRbeta chains were subjected to immunosequencing. The authors' pipeline ran thus. TCRs in the repertoires were compared against a reference library of SARS-CoV-2-specific TCRs that had been generated with the MIRA antigen-specificity platform. Breadth meant the fraction of unique TCRs that were SARS-CoV-2-associated, whereas depth meant the fraction of total T cells that were SARS-CoV-2-associated. Using the MIRA data, every spike-specific TCR was mapped to the spike region that the TCR reacted to and assigned to either a CD4 or a CD8 class. Log10-transformed breadth and depth values were compared by one-way ANOVA with Sidak's multiple comparisons tests. What TCRdb holds here is the immuneACCESS table cut down to in-frame rearrangements. Part of the clones is not present; checked against another copy, under half of the missing clones reflect an unresolved V gene, and the others are unexplained. Clonal size and the V and J genes are those of that table, whereas D and trimming came from the DNA. Across this sample there are more than 55,000 clones, with 65% to 80% seen only once. The ten biggest clones cover under 4.5% of the sample.

Results and caveats for the whole study, not just this receptor: Participants were mostly white British, with more females than males. The authors suggested clonal diversity may have been underestimated. In the small 56-69-year group, the increase in depth fell short of significance, most likely because of low power. Reportedly, almost half of the unique spike-specific TCRs recognized epitopes lying outside the regions that are mutated in the B.1.351 and B.1.1.7 variants. Vaccine-associated CD4 TCRs spanned the whole spike protein, with dominant responses in regions 160-218 and 743-854. Only a handful of AZD1222 recipients were SARS-CoV-2 seropositive at baseline, limiting conclusions about previously exposed vaccinees. Because no day 14 peak-response samples were available, the repertoires could be characterized only after the peak T cell response. A significant rise in spike-specific TCR breadth and depth was observed after two AZD1222 doses relative to day 0 and relative to MenACWY recipients.

The time point label, read with the paper, signifies: about 28 days (+/-7) after the second vaccine dose. AZD1222 recipients with second doses at about 4 weeks or about 12 weeks were pooled, because spike-specific TCR depth and breadth did not differ between schedules. Samples from vaccinated people were obtained from the UK trials COV001 and COV002, which included a single-blind randomized controlled phase 2/3 trial of AZD1222 (ChAdOx1 nCoV-19) in healthy adults. For TCRbeta chain sequencing, PBMC samples were collected from trial participants at day 0 and at day 28 after the second dose. The sequence was obtained from an adult who received the AZD1222 COVID-19 vaccine. The sequencing here drew on peripheral blood, taken 28 days after the second AZD1222 dose.

The DNA is TGCGCCAGCAGCTTGAGGGCGGGGGCGAACACCGGGGAGCTGTTTTTT. The translation is CASSLRAGANTGELFF. The receptor chain draws on TRBV5-1 and TRBJ2-2; TRBD2 aligns with 7 central bases. The germline V gene gives CDR1 as SGHRS and CDR2 as YFSETQ. Trimming removed 1 base from V and 0 bases from J; the gene matches leave 3 bases unexplained. Its CDR3 holds 16 amino acids, cysteine through phenylalanine. Of all the DNA, just the CDR3 is kept, 48 bases in frame from base 1.